The sequence of this T cell receptor (beta chain) was determined in a study of neurological immune-mediated disorders. Findings of the study overall: When repertoires were grouped phylogenetically, those of 18 of 34 multiple sclerosis patients fell into one related-CDR3 cluster, a possible signature. There was no clinical or MRI feature that was associated with the multiple sclerosis repertoire cluster. No CDR3 amino acid sequences were shared by expanded clones across subjects, suggesting private repertoires in all groups.

TCRdb re-called the 5' RACE reads through MiXCR, storing one row per CDR3 protein. The sample shows approximately 86,000 distinct CDR3 sequences, roughly 2.6% of them seen only once. Where libraries were unsorted, they were derived from 2 million PBMCs stored at -80 degrees C. This clonotype was observed at least ten times. The antigen is not known. This TCR was recovered from a woman aged 25 to 39 with multiple sclerosis. Sequencing input: PBMCs.

The CDR3, as DNA: TGTGCCAGCAGTTTTGACTCCTACTATGGCTACACCTTC. It encodes CASSFDSYYGYTF. The V and J genes are TRBV12-3 or TRBV12-4 and TRBJ1-2; D remains unclear. The CDR3 loop spans 13 amino acids. V lost 3 bases to trimming and J lost 3 bases, with 8 bases between them.